These T cell receptor beta chains were read from a single sample in a study of T-cell memory formation after mild COVID-19. Using its own MiXCR run on the 5' RACE reads, TCRdb lists one record per CDR3 protein. The profile shows 300,000 to 350,000 distinct CDR3 sequences, roughly 19% of them singletons. The sequenced sample was PBMCs or a T cell subset sorted from them (not recorded which). These receptors originate from a man between 18 and 29 years old who had mild COVID-19 (a few samples of this study predate the infection). Cell type and time point are not known. The CDR3 runs from the conserved cysteine through the conserved F or W. The order of the fields is CDR3 DNA, CDR3 protein, CDR3 length, J gene, V gene, clone size, D gene. The D gene is left open where the match is weak. Clone size appears in some rows only: once, few, many, or a class for an expanded clone.

DNA: TGCAGCGTTGGAGGGACAGGGTATGGCTACACCTTC
CDR3: CSVGGTGYGYTF
length: 12
J: TRBJ1-2
V: TRBV29-1
size: few
D: TRBD1

DNA: TGTGCCAGCAGCCCTCCGGGGGGGCCGTCCGGGGAGCTGTTTTTT
CDR3: CASSPPGGPSGELFF
length: 15
J: TRBJ2-2
V: TRBV7-2
size: .
D: TRBD2

DNA: TGTGCCAGCAGTCCGCGGGACGGAACCTACGAGCAGTACTTC
CDR3: CASSPRDGTYEQYF
length: 14
J: TRBJ2-7
V: TRBV12-3/TRBV12-4
size: few
D: .

DNA: TGTGCCAGCTCCCGGCCTGGGACTATATGGTATTTT
CDR3: CASSRPGTIWYF
length: 12
J: TRBJ2-3
V: TRBV18
size: .
D: TRBD2

DNA: TGTGCCAGCAGCTTAAGCGGGGGCTCCTACGAGCAGTACTTC
CDR3: CASSLSGGSYEQYF
length: 14
J: TRBJ2-7
V: TRBV7-9
size: many
D: TRBD2

DNA: TGTGCCACCAGCGGGGACTTCACCTACGAGCAGTACTTC
CDR3: CATSGDFTYEQYF
length: 13
J: TRBJ2-7
V: TRBV15
size: .
D: .

DNA: TGTGCCAGCAGTCTGGACAGAATTTACGAGCAGTACTTC
CDR3: CASSLDRIYEQYF
length: 13
J: TRBJ2-7
V: TRBV7-2
size: many
D: .

DNA: TGTGCCAGCAGCTTCCCGGGAAGCTATGGCTACACCTTC
CDR3: CASSFPGSYGYTF
length: 13
J: TRBJ1-2
V: TRBV7-2
size: many
D: .

DNA: TGCAGTGCTATCTTCGGACTGCGGCGGGAGACCCAGTACTTC
CDR3: CSAIFGLRRETQYF
length: 14
J: TRBJ2-5
V: TRBV20-1
size: .
D: .

DNA: TGCAGCGTCCCTCATCGCAGGGGTAGCTATGGCTACACCTTC
CDR3: CSVPHRRGSYGYTF
length: 14
J: TRBJ1-2
V: TRBV29-1
size: few
D: .

DNA: TGCAGTGCTAGAGTCGGGGGGGACGAGCAGTACTTC
CDR3: CSARVGGDEQYF
length: 12
J: TRBJ2-7
V: TRBV20-1
size: many
D: TRBD2

DNA: TGTGCCAGCACCCCACTCCTAGCGGGGTTTGCAGATACGCAGTATTTT
CDR3: CASTPLLAGFADTQYF
length: 16
J: TRBJ2-3
V: TRBV5-6
size: .
D: TRBD2

DNA: TGTGCCAGCAGTTTTGGGGCGGGGGGCTACAATGAGCAGTTCTTC
CDR3: CASSFGAGGYNEQFF
length: 15
J: TRBJ2-1
V: TRBV27
size: .
D: TRBD2

DNA: TGTGCCAGCAGTTACGGTTCCGGCACAGATACGCAGTATTTT
CDR3: CASSYGSGTDTQYF
length: 14
J: TRBJ2-3
V: TRBV6-2/TRBV6-3
size: few
D: .

DNA: TGTGCCAGCAGCTCCGACCATGAGCAGTTCTTC
CDR3: CASSSDHEQFF
length: 11
J: TRBJ2-1
V: TRBV11-3
size: .
D: .

DNA: TGTGCCAGCAGCTTATACCGGCAGGGCAATCAGCCCCAGCATTTT
CDR3: CASSLYRQGNQPQHF
length: 15
J: TRBJ1-5
V: TRBV7-8
size: .
D: .

DNA: TGTGCCAGCAGTTTAAGCGGCCATAATGAAAAACTGTTTTTT
CDR3: CASSLSGHNEKLFF
length: 14
J: TRBJ1-4
V: TRBV12-3/TRBV12-4
size: .
D: .

DNA: TGTGCCTTTTCGGGCCGTATACGCACCGGGGAGCTGTTTTTT
CDR3: CAFSGRIRTGELFF
length: 14
J: TRBJ2-2
V: TRBV7-9
size: few
D: .

DNA: TGTGCCAGCAGACCTGGGACAGTTCTTAACTATGGCTACACCTTC
CDR3: CASRPGTVLNYGYTF
length: 15
J: TRBJ1-2
V: TRBV12-3/TRBV12-4
size: few
D: TRBD1

DNA: TGTGCCAGCAGCTTAGGCGCGGACAGGGAGTATGGCTACACCTTC
CDR3: CASSLGADREYGYTF
length: 15
J: TRBJ1-2
V: TRBV7-9
size: few
D: TRBD1

DNA: TGTGCCAGCAGCCCCAGGGGAGGGGTAGCGGGGGGGCCCTTGCGAGAGCAGTATTTT
CDR3: CASSPRGGVAGGPLREQYF
length: 19
J: TRBJ2-3
V: TRBV7-2
size: .
D: TRBD2

DNA: TGTGCCAGCAGCTTTTTTACTCCGGGGAGAGATGAGCAGTTCTTC
CDR3: CASSFFTPGRDEQFF
length: 15
J: TRBJ2-1
V: TRBV7-2
size: .
D: .

DNA: TGTGCCAGCAGCTTATCGCGGACACGGGCTCGGAATGAGCAGTTCTTC
CDR3: CASSLSRTRARNEQFF
length: 16
J: TRBJ2-1
V: TRBV13
size: .
D: .

DNA: TGTGCCAGCGGTACTCGGAACACTGAAGCTTTCTTT
CDR3: CASGTRNTEAFF
length: 12
J: TRBJ1-1
V: TRBV7-9
size: .
D: .

DNA: TGCGCCAGCAGCCCTCGGACAGGGAACACCGGGGAGCTGTTTTTT
CDR3: CASSPRTGNTGELFF
length: 15
J: TRBJ2-2
V: TRBV5-1
size: many
D: TRBD1

DNA: TGCAGTGCTAGGGCCTCAGGGAGGAGGACCCAGTACTTC
CDR3: CSARASGRRTQYF
length: 13
J: TRBJ2-5
V: TRBV20-1
size: few
D: .

DNA: TGTGCCAGCAGCTTACCCATCCGGACTAGCCTACCCTCTGAGCAGTTCTTC
CDR3: CASSLPIRTSLPSEQFF
length: 17
J: TRBJ2-1
V: TRBV7-9
size: .
D: TRBD2

DNA: TGCGCCAGCAGCTTGGGGGCAGAGAATCAGCCCCAGCATTTT
CDR3: CASSLGAENQPQHF
length: 14
J: TRBJ1-5
V: TRBV5-1
size: .
D: .

DNA: TGTGCCAGCAGCTCCCCCGGGACGGAATATGGCTACACCTTC
CDR3: CASSSPGTEYGYTF
length: 14
J: TRBJ1-2
V: TRBV7-2
size: few
D: .

DNA: TGCGCCAGCAGCCAAGACGGGACCCCGGGTCTTGGGCCCCAGCATTTT
CDR3: CASSQDGTPGLGPQHF
length: 16
J: TRBJ1-5
V: TRBV4-1
size: few
D: .

DNA: TGCGCCAGCAGCTTGGGGGCACAGGGGGCAGGTACTGAAGCTTTCTTT
CDR3: CASSLGAQGAGTEAFF
length: 16
J: TRBJ1-1
V: TRBV5-1
size: many
D: TRBD1

DNA: TGTGCCAGCAGTCTAAGGACAGACTGGGGCCCAGATACGCAGTATTTT
CDR3: CASSLRTDWGPDTQYF
length: 16
J: TRBJ2-3
V: TRBV6-2/TRBV6-3
size: few
D: .

DNA: TGCAGCGTTGAGAAGTTATTGTACAATGAGCAGTTCTTC
CDR3: CSVEKLLYNEQFF
length: 13
J: TRBJ2-1
V: TRBV29-1
size: .
D: .

DNA: TGTGCCAGCAGCCCGAGGAGTAGCCGGAACACTGAAGCTTTCTTT
CDR3: CASSPRSSRNTEAFF
length: 15
J: TRBJ1-1
V: TRBV7-9
size: few
D: .

DNA: TGTGCCAGCAGCTTAGGGGACAGGTCCTACAATGAGCAGTTCTTC
CDR3: CASSLGDRSYNEQFF
length: 15
J: TRBJ2-1
V: TRBV7-2
size: few
D: TRBD1

DNA: TGTGCCAGCAGCCTGAGGGGGGGCACCCGCTCCGAGCAGTACTTC
CDR3: CASSLRGGTRSEQYF
length: 15
J: TRBJ2-7
V: TRBV12-3/TRBV12-4
size: .
D: .

DNA: TGCGCCAGCAGCTTGGACAGGGGTAACGAGCAGTACTTC
CDR3: CASSLDRGNEQYF
length: 13
J: TRBJ2-7
V: TRBV5-1
size: few
D: TRBD1

DNA: TGTGCCAGCAGCCAAGATGCGGGACAGCAAGAGACCCAGTACTTC
CDR3: CASSQDAGQQETQYF
length: 15
J: TRBJ2-5
V: TRBV3-1
size: .
D: .

DNA: TGCGCCAGCAGCTTGTTTGGCAACACAGATACGCAGTATTTT
CDR3: CASSLFGNTDTQYF
length: 14
J: TRBJ2-3
V: TRBV5-1
size: .
D: .

DNA: TGCGCCAGCAGCGCCCTGGGAGGGTCTCGGGGTGATACGCAGTATTTT
CDR3: CASSALGGSRGDTQYF
length: 16
J: TRBJ2-3
V: TRBV5-1
size: .
D: TRBD2

DNA: TGCGCCAGCGCGGACAGATATAATTCACCCCTCCACTTT
CDR3: CASADRYNSPLHF
length: 13
J: TRBJ1-6
V: TRBV5-1
size: .
D: .

DNA: TGCAGCGCCGGGGACAGGGCTGGAAACACCATATATTTT
CDR3: CSAGDRAGNTIYF
length: 13
J: TRBJ1-3
V: TRBV29-1
size: many
D: TRBD1

DNA: TGTGCCAGCACTCCGTTTCGCAACAATGAGCAGTTCTTC
CDR3: CASTPFRNNEQFF
length: 13
J: TRBJ2-1
V: TRBV12-3/TRBV12-4
size: .
D: .

DNA: TGCGCCAGCAGCCACAAGATCCCGGGGGGCCGAACAGATACGCAGTATTTT
CDR3: CASSHKIPGGRTDTQYF
length: 17
J: TRBJ2-3
V: TRBV4-1
size: .
D: .

DNA: TGTGCCAGCAGTTTGCGGAGGGGCTATGGCTACACCTTC
CDR3: CASSLRRGYGYTF
length: 13
J: TRBJ1-2
V: TRBV12-3/TRBV12-4
size: many
D: .

DNA: TGTGCCAGCAGCTTAAGTTCGGGCCCCCAGTACTTC
CDR3: CASSLSSGPQYF
length: 12
J: TRBJ2-5
V: TRBV11-3
size: few
D: .

DNA: TGTGCCAGCAGCTTAGTATGGACTAGGGAGACCCAGTACTTC
CDR3: CASSLVWTRETQYF
length: 14
J: TRBJ2-5
V: TRBV7-2
size: .
D: TRBD2

DNA: TGTGCCAGCAGCCCTGGGACGAGGGGGTCGGCCCAGTACTTC
CDR3: CASSPGTRGSAQYF
length: 14
J: TRBJ2-5
V: TRBV7-2
size: .
D: .

DNA: TGCGCCAGCAGCTTGACGGACGGCGAGCAGTACTTC
CDR3: CASSLTDGEQYF
length: 12
J: TRBJ2-7
V: TRBV5-1
size: few
D: .

DNA: TGTGCCAGCAGTCGTAACAAGGGCTACACCTTC
CDR3: CASSRNKGYTF
length: 11
J: TRBJ1-2
V: TRBV6-2/TRBV6-3
size: few
D: .

DNA: TGTGCCAGCAGTTCCACCCTGCACCCACAAGAGACCCAGTACTTC
CDR3: CASSSTLHPQETQYF
length: 15
J: TRBJ2-5
V: TRBV6-5
size: few
D: .

DNA: TGTGCCATCCGGTCCAGGGAGGAAGCTTTCTTT
CDR3: CAIRSREEAFF
length: 11
J: TRBJ1-1
V: TRBV19
size: .
D: .

DNA: TGTGCCAGCAGCTGGTACACTGAAGCTTTCTTT
CDR3: CASSWYTEAFF
length: 11
J: TRBJ1-1
V: TRBV7-2
size: few
D: .

DNA: TGTGCCAGCTCACCCCGGACGGATAGCTCCTACAATGAGCAGTTCTTC
CDR3: CASSPRTDSSYNEQFF
length: 16
J: TRBJ2-1
V: TRBV18
size: few
D: .

DNA: TGTGCCAGCAGCCCCCCTGAGACAGATACGCAGTATTTT
CDR3: CASSPPETDTQYF
length: 13
J: TRBJ2-3
V: TRBV5-5
size: .
D: .